The 20 T cell receptor beta chains below come from one sample, sequenced in a study of post-analysis software for immune sequencing data. TCR beta cDNA libraries included unique molecular identifiers. MiXCR, applied by TCRdb to the PCR reads, yields one record per CDR3 protein. The sample has 650,000 to 850,000 distinct CDR3 sequences, more than 45% seen once. No antigen is known for these receptors. Study-level results: Patients used five TRBV segments, including TRBV5-6, TRBV5-1 and TRBV20-1, more often than controls.

What was sequenced was blood. All receptors derive from a girl between 10 and 17 years old with multiple sclerosis.

The rearrangement links TRBV12-3 or TRBV12-4 to TRBJ2-3; D uncertain. The ends were cut back, 6 bases at V and 2 bases at J, with 12 bases in the middle. This CDR3 has 14 amino acids. The CDR3 DNA reads TGTGCCAGCAGAACCACGACGATCACAGATACGCAGTATTTT. Amino acid sequence: CASRTTTITDTQYF.

The rearrangement links TRBV7-9 to TRBJ1-2; 7 nucleotides align to TRBD1. The CDR3 is 14 residues long. CDR1 is SEHNR and CDR2 is FQNEAQ in the germline V gene (reference sequence). With 0 bases clipped from V and 8 bases from J, the junction kept 6 bases outside the gene matches. The CDR3 DNA reads as TGTGCCAGCAGCTTAGCGGGACAGCCTTTCGGCTACACCTTC. Encoded protein: CASSLAGQPFGYTF.

The chain carries TRBV5-1 and TRBJ2-1; maybe TRBD2 (6 bases). V lost 5 bases and J 0 bases, leaving 15 bases between the germline ends. The CDR3 extends over 16 amino acids. CDR1 SGHRS and CDR2 YFSETQ come from the germline V gene. This CDR3 is CASSRSGDSSYNEQFF. CDR3 DNA sequence: TGCGCCAGCAGTAGGTCGGGGGATAGCTCCTACAATGAGCAGTTCTTC.

This chain connects TRBV25-1 to TRBJ2-3; 10 bases are shared with TRBD2. The germline CDR1 and CDR2 sequences are MGHDK and SYGVNS. This CDR3 contains 16 residues. Trimming took 4 bases from V and 3 from J; bases not matched to a gene: 7. The CDR3 is CASSVGSGRSTDTQYF. CDR3 nucleotide sequence: TGTGCCAGCAGTGTTGGTAGCGGGAGGTCGACAGATACGCAGTATTTT.

The chain carries TRBV6-2 or TRBV6-3 and TRBJ2-5, with TRBD2 matching over 7 bases. Per the germline V gene, CDR1 is MNHEY and CDR2 is SVGEGT. CDR3 size: 16 residues. V was clipped by 6 bases and J by 5 bases; unmatched bases: 15. The CDR3 is CASSRLLWEGRETQYF. CDR3 DNA: TGTGCCAGCAGCCGCCTGTTGTGGGAGGGGAGGGAGACCCAGTACTTC.

A few counts support this clonotype. The chain joins TRBV29-1 to TRBJ2-4; D might be TRBD1 (6 bases). Near its end, the DNA agrees better with TRBJ2-7, so the J call may be wrong. Germline V CDR1 and CDR2: SQVTM, ANQGSEA. The CDR3 has 11 residues. The CDR3 spells CSVQGNYEQYF. The CDR3 DNA reads TGCAGCGTACAGGGAAACTACGAGCAGTACTTC.

In the case of this clonotype: A junction end diverges from the germline sequence, so it may reflect a read error. This chain links TRBV9 with TRBJ2-7, with TRBD2 identical over 7 bases. Germline CDR1 is SGDLS and CDR2 is YYNGEE. CDR3 length: 14 residues. The CDR3 loop is CASSVGDYLSEQYF. The DNA for the CDR3 is TGTGCCAGCAGTGTAGGGGACTACCTCTCCGAGCAGTACTTC.

The genes are TRBV12-3 or TRBV12-4 and TRBJ1-1, with TRBD1 matching 7 bases. This CDR3 comprises 14 residues. Unmatched junction bases numbered 6, after V lost 5 bases and J lost 3 bases. This chain's CDR3 is CASSPGQAYTEAFF. In nucleotides, the CDR3 is TGTGCCAGCAGTCCCGGACAGGCCTACACTGAAGCTTTCTTT.

The gene calls are TRBV5-5 and TRBJ2-3; D gene unclear. CDR3 length: 15 residues. Germline lookup yields CDR1 SGHKS and CDR2 YYEKEE (reference sequence). V lost 1 base and J 3 bases, leaving 12 bases between the germline ends. CDR3 sequence (DNA): TGTGCCAGCAGCTTGCCAGCGAGAAGGACAGATACGCAGTATTTT. Translating gives CASSLPARRTDTQYF.

This clonotype turned up a few times. This chain uses TRBV27 with TRBJ1-4; D possibly corresponds to TRBD1 (6 bases). V was shortened by 5 bases and J by 7 bases, with 17 bases between the two germline ends. CDR1 and CDR2 (germline): MNHEY, SMNVEV (reference sequence). This CDR3 comprises 15 residues. The chain's CDR3 is CASSLSGATSEKLFF. As DNA, the CDR3 is TGTGCCAGCAGTCTTTCGGGGGCGACAAGTGAAAAACTGTTTTTT. Looking up the rest from reference TRBV27 and TRBJ1-4 gives the full variable domain: EAQVTQNPRYLITVTGKKLTVTCSQNMNHEYMSWYRQDPGLGLRQIYYSMNVEVTDKGDVPEGYKVSRKEKRNFPLILESPSPNQTSLYFCASSLSGATSEKLFFGSGTQLSVL.

This clonotype was counted between two and nine times. This chain joins TRBV10-1 and TRBJ2-5; D is ambiguous. The V end lost 3 bases, the J end lost 4 bases, and 9 bases lay between the germline ends. The CDR3 totals 13 residues. In germline, CDR1 is WNHNN, CDR2 SYGVQD (reference sequence). This CDR3 reads CASSDSRGETQYF. CDR3 in DNA: TGCGCCAGCAGTGATTCCCGTGGAGAGACCCAGTACTTC.

This clonotype was observed a handful of times. The chain carries TRBV15 and TRBJ2-1, with D maybe TRBD2 (6 bases). The CDR3 covers 13 residues. From germline, CDR1 is LNHNV and CDR2 YYDKDF (reference sequence). Trimming removed 4 bases from V and 12 bases from J, with 16 bases in between. This CDR3 reads CATSIGGGHTQFF. The CDR3 DNA sequence: TGTGCCACCAGCATTGGGGGAGGCCACACGCAGTTCTTC.

The rearrangement joins TRBV7-8 to TRBJ2-1, with D perhaps TRBD1 (6 bases). The CDR3 loop spans 14 amino acids. The V end was cut by 5 bases, the J end by 8 bases, with 16 bases between. CDR1 SGHVS and CDR2 FQNEAQ come from the germline V gene. CDR3 protein: CASSPTQGADEQFF. In DNA, the CDR3 is TGTGCCAGCAGCCCGACACAGGGTGCCGATGAGCAGTTCTTC.

The CDR3 DNA reads TGTGCCAGCAGCTTAAAGGACAAGCGTCACGAGCAGTACTTC. Amino acids: CASSLKDKRHEQYF. The V and J genes are TRBV7-2 and TRBJ2-7; a weak D match, TRBD1 (5 bases). Germline loops: CDR1 SGHTA, CDR2 FQGNSA. The CDR3 totals 14 residues. V gave up 2 bases and J gave up 5 bases, with 13 bases separating them.

The J gene is TRBJ2-5, the V gene TRBV7-9, with TRBD2 matching over 7 bases. V was pared by 5 bases and J by 5 bases, with 8 bases of the junction left unmatched. Germline CDR1 reads SEHNR; CDR2 reads FQNEAQ (reference sequence). The CDR3 extends over 14 amino acids. This CDR3 reads CASSGRETRETQYF. CDR3 sequence (DNA): TGTGCCAGCAGCGGGCGGGAGACGAGGGAGACCCAGTACTTC. Complete variable domain (other parts from reference TRBV7-9 and TRBJ2-5): DTGVSQNPRHKITKRGQNVTFRCDPISEHNRLYWYRQTLGQGPEFLTYFQNEAQLEKSRLLSDRFSAERPKGSFSTLEIQRTEQGDSAMYLCASSGRETRETQYFGPGTRLLVL.

The chain employs TRBV6-1 and TRBJ2-1, with 14 bases matching TRBD2. J gave up 7 bases and V 0 bases, and 17 bases lay outside the gene matches. Germline V gives CDR1 MNHNS, CDR2 SASEGT. CDR3 length: 21 amino acids. The CDR3 DNA reads TGTGCCAGCAGTGAAGCGAACACCAATCTCGGCCGGACTAGCGGGAGGAATGAGCAGTTCTTC. Amino acid sequence: CASSEANTNLGRTSGRNEQFF.

This chain links TRBV5-1 with TRBJ1-2, with a weak D call TRBD1 (5 bases). Germline CDR1 and CDR2: SGHRS and YFSETQ. The CDR3 has 13 residues. V was shortened by 6 bases and J by 6 bases, with 15 bases between the two germline ends. The CDR3 loop reads CASTVRGTDGYTF. CDR3 coding DNA: TGCGCCAGCACCGTGCGGGGGACCGATGGCTACACCTTC.

This chain connects TRBV6-1 to TRBJ1-1, with 7 nucleotides matching TRBD1. The V gene's germline CDR1 is MNHNS and CDR2 SASEGT. The ends lost 1 base at V and 1 base at J; junction bases unmatched: 3. The CDR3 runs 15 residues. CDR3 protein: CASSEGDSPNTEAFF. The CDR3 region has the DNA TGTGCCAGCAGTGAAGGGGACAGCCCGAACACTGAAGCTTTCTTT.

The sample holds a few counts of this clonotype. J is TRBJ2-3 and V is TRBV5-1, with D maybe TRBD2 (5 bases). Per germline, CDR1 SGHRS and CDR2 YFSETQ. With 1 base removed from V and 1 base from J, the gap between germline ends came to 16 bases. The CDR3 covers 17 residues. The CDR3 here is CASSLRTGFIGTDTQYF. The CDR3 DNA reads TGCGCCAGCAGCTTGAGGACTGGCTTTATAGGCACAGATACGCAGTATTTT.

This clonotype was observed a few times. This chain connects TRBV10-2 to TRBJ1-4; D unresolved. Trimming removed 3 bases from V and 6 bases from J, with 8 bases in between. The CDR3 is 13 residues long. Germline CDR1 is WSHSY and CDR2 is SAAADI. The chain's CDR3 is CASSDPGDEKLFF. The CDR3 DNA is TGCGCCAGCAGTGACCCCGGGGATGAAAAACTGTTTTTT.